Listed below are T cell receptor beta chains from one sample, sequenced in a study of post-analysis software for immune sequencing data. TCRdb independently ran MiXCR on the PCR reads; one entry per CDR3 protein. The sample shows hundreds of thousands of distinct CDR3 sequences, roughly 30% of them seen only once. The sample comprised blood. Receptors originate from a girl between 5 and 17 years old with multiple sclerosis. CDR3s include the opening cysteine and the closing phenylalanine or tryptophan. The order of the fields is J gene, D gene, clone size, V gene, CDR3 DNA, CDR3 protein. A D gene is named only where the DNA matches it firmly. Expanded clones get a size class; other rows say once, few or many, or leave the size out.

J: TRBJ1-1
D: .
size: .
V: TRBV29-1
DNA: TGCAGCGTACCTCACCTTGCTCCGGGGGCTGAAGCTTTCTTT
CDR3: CSVPHLAPGAEAFF

J: TRBJ1-3
D: .
size: few
V: TRBV6-5
DNA: TGTGCCAGCAGCTCCCGGAACTCTGGAAACACCATATATTTT
CDR3: CASSSRNSGNTIYF

J: TRBJ2-7
D: .
size: .
V: TRBV20-1
DNA: TGCAGTGCTAGAGATTATATCGGGACCGGCGAGCAGTACTTC
CDR3: CSARDYIGTGEQYF

J: TRBJ2-3
D: .
size: .
V: TRBV2
DNA: TGTGCCACCGAAAACTCGGGGGGCCCGCGGGGATCGCAGTATTTT
CDR3: CATENSGGPRGSQYF

J: TRBJ2-3
D: .
size: few
V: TRBV11-2
DNA: TGTGCCAGCAGTTCCGTGACGGGTATATATACGCAGTATTTT
CDR3: CASSSVTGIYTQYF

J: TRBJ2-5
D: .
size: .
V: TRBV20-1
DNA: TGCAGTGCGGAAAAGGACAGCGAAGCAGGAGAGACCCAGTACTTC
CDR3: CSAEKDSEAGETQYF

J: TRBJ1-1
D: .
size: few
V: TRBV29-1
DNA: TGCAGCGTTCGGGAGGACGGTAACACTGAAGCTTTCTTT
CDR3: CSVREDGNTEAFF

J: TRBJ2-1
D: .
size: .
V: TRBV24-1
DNA: TGTGCCACCAGTAACGTGGCCAGAGGCAATGAGCAGTTCTTC
CDR3: CATSNVARGNEQFF

J: TRBJ1-1
D: .
size: few
V: TRBV29-1
DNA: TGCAGCGTTGAAGAAGACAGGGAAGCTTTCTTT
CDR3: CSVEEDREAFF

J: TRBJ1-2
D: .
size: few
V: TRBV6-2/TRBV6-3
DNA: TGTGCCAGCAGTTACGCGGCCGGTGTGGGCTACACCTTC
CDR3: CASSYAAGVGYTF

J: TRBJ1-1
D: TRBD1
size: .
V: TRBV7-2
DNA: TGTGCCAGCAGCTTCGAGACAGGGCTGAACACTGAAGCTTTCTTT
CDR3: CASSFETGLNTEAFF

J: TRBJ2-1
D: .
size: many
V: TRBV4-3
DNA: TGCGCCAGCAGCCAAGGAGCGATAAGCTCCTACAATGAGCAGTTCTTC
CDR3: CASSQGAISSYNEQFF

J: TRBJ2-1
D: TRBD2
size: few
V: TRBV7-2
DNA: TGTGCCAGCAGCTGGGGACTAGCGGGGGCGACGTACAATGAGCAGTTCTTC
CDR3: CASSWGLAGATYNEQFF

J: TRBJ2-5
D: TRBD1
size: .
V: TRBV28
DNA: TGTGCCAGCAGCCCGATCCTGACAGGGTTTCAGACCCAGTACTTC
CDR3: CASSPILTGFQTQYF

J: TRBJ2-1
D: .
size: few
V: TRBV3-1
DNA: TGTGCCAGCAGCCCTCCGGTCGGCTTCCATTCCTACAATGAGCAGTTCTTC
CDR3: CASSPPVGFHSYNEQFF

J: TRBJ2-7
D: .
size: .
V: TRBV20-1
DNA: TGCAGTGCCCGCCAAGACTTGAGAAGCTCCTACGAGCAGTACTTC
CDR3: CSARQDLRSSYEQYF

J: TRBJ2-7
D: .
size: .
V: TRBV21-1
DNA: TGTGCCAGCAGCTCTACCGGACAGGGCTACGAGCAGTACTTC
CDR3: CASSSTGQGYEQYF

J: TRBJ2-5
D: TRBD1
size: few
V: TRBV7-8
DNA: TGTGCCAGCAGCTCCAGGGACAGGGGCGGGGAGACCCAGTACTTC
CDR3: CASSSRDRGGETQYF

J: TRBJ2-7
D: TRBD1
size: .
V: TRBV24-1
DNA: TGTGCCACCAGTGACTCCGGGACAGGGATCTACGAGCAGTACTTC
CDR3: CATSDSGTGIYEQYF

J: TRBJ2-1
D: TRBD2
size: .
V: TRBV15
DNA: TGTGCCACCAGCAACCCAGCGGGGGGTTTTCATGAGCAGTTCTTC
CDR3: CATSNPAGGFHEQFF

J: TRBJ1-2
D: .
size: .
V: TRBV20-1
DNA: TGCAGTGGTCCCCTCCTTCAGGGCTACACCTTC
CDR3: CSGPLLQGYTF

J: TRBJ2-1
D: .
size: many
V: TRBV29-1
DNA: TGCAGCGTTGATGGGACCCTTAGCTCCTACAATGAGCAGTTCTTC
CDR3: CSVDGTLSSYNEQFF

J: TRBJ2-5
D: TRBD2
size: .
V: TRBV6-2/TRBV6-3
DNA: TGTGCCAGCAGTTGGCCACTAGCGGGAGGGAAGGATGAGCAGTACTTC
CDR3: CASSWPLAGGKDEQYF

J: TRBJ2-5
D: .
size: many
V: TRBV20-1
DNA: TGCAGTGCCAGGACGGGAGAGACCCAGTACTTC
CDR3: CSARTGETQYF

J: TRBJ1-6
D: .
size: .
V: TRBV5-1
DNA: TGCGCCAGCAGCTTGAAGGAGAATTCACCCCTCCACTTT
CDR3: CASSLKENSPLHF

J: TRBJ2-5
D: TRBD2
size: .
V: TRBV28
DNA: TGTGCCAGCGGAATAGCGGGGCTACAAGAGACCCAGTACTTC
CDR3: CASGIAGLQETQYF

J: TRBJ2-7
D: .
size: .
V: TRBV7-2
DNA: TGTGCCAGCAGCTTAGTCCACAGCTGCTACGAGCAGTACTTC
CDR3: CASSLVHSCYEQYF

J: TRBJ2-1
D: TRBD2
size: .
V: TRBV7-2
DNA: TGTGCCAGCAACCGACGGGGGGGCCTATTCTCGGCCATGGACAATGAGCAGTTCTTC
CDR3: CASNRRGGLFSAMDNEQFF